One sample yielded the 9 T cell receptor beta chains listed below, sequenced in a study of radiation and T cells in renal cell carcinoma. Method: immunoSEQ multiplex PCR; TCRdb's copy keeps in-frame clones and lacks some. Of tens of thousands of clones detected, over 65% appear once; the ten largest clones hold 5% to 7.5%. As to time point: baseline pretreatment blood. Treatment indicated: 15 Gy SBRT to primary tumor, nephrectomy 4 weeks later. The sequencing here drew on blood, taken from a patient whose treatment included radiotherapy and nephrectomy. The receptors were gathered from a man aged 55-75 years with renal cell carcinoma.

The CDR3 region has the DNA TGTGCCAGCAGGACGACGCGCGTTTACGAGCAGTACTTC. Translating gives CASRTTRVYEQYF. The chain links TRBV28 to TRBJ2-7; D is unresolved. The CDR3 loop spans 13 amino acids. From germline, CDR1 is MDHEN and CDR2 SYDVKM. Trimming cost V 6 bases and J 4 bases, with 13 bases left between them.

This chain uses TRBV6-1 with TRBJ1-1, with TRBD1 matching over 7 bases. The germline V gene encodes CDR1 MNHNS and CDR2 SASEGT. The CDR3 consists of 14 residues. V lost 10 bases and J lost 5; bases outside the gene matches: 13. CDR3 sequence reads: CATGQEGVTTEAFF. CDR3 DNA sequence: TGTGCCACTGGACAGGAGGGGGTAACGACTGAAGCTTTCTTT.

The V call is TRBV5-8, the J call TRBJ1-1; D perhaps matches TRBD1 (5 bases). In germline, CDR1 is SGHTS, CDR2 YDEGEE. The CDR3 runs 14 residues. V was trimmed by 7 bases and J by 1 base, leaving 14 bases between them. This chain's CDR3 is CASGTWGPNTEAFF. DNA of the CDR3: TGTGCCAGCGGCACGTGGGGACCGAACACTGAAGCTTTCTTT.

This clone was seen a single time. The chain combines TRBV15 with TRBJ1-4; the D gene is possibly TRBD1 (6 bases). V was cut by 2 bases and J by 10 bases, with 23 bases left in between. The CDR3 is 17 amino acids. The germline CDR1 and CDR2 sequences are LNHNV and YYDKDF (reference sequence). For the CDR3, the DNA is TGTGCCACCAGCAGAAACAAGGACAGTTTGGAGGTGGGAAAACTGTTTTTT. Protein sequence: CATSRNKDSLEVGKLFF. Filled out from reference TRBV15 and TRBJ1-4, the complete variable domain reads DAMVIQNPRYQVTQFGKPVTLSCSQTLNHNVMYWYQQKSSQAPKLLFHYYDKDFNNEADTPDNFQSRRPNTSFCFLDIRSPGLGDTAMYLCATSRNKDSLEVGKLFFGSGTQLSVL.

The rearrangement uses TRBV4-3 and TRBJ2-1; D is possibly TRBD2 (5 bases). CDR1 and CDR2 (germline): LGHNA, YSLEER. V was trimmed by 1 base and J by 8 bases, leaving 12 bases between them. This CDR3 is 14 amino acids long. The CDR3 DNA follows: TGCGCCAGCAGCCAAGCTTTACTAGTCGATGAGCAGTTCTTC. Protein: CASSQALLVDEQFF.

The J gene is TRBJ1-2, the V gene TRBV19, with D perhaps TRBD1 (5 bases). The V gene's germline CDR1 is LNHDA and CDR2 SQIVND (reference sequence). V was shortened by 5 bases and J by 8 bases, with 15 bases between the two germline ends. This CDR3 is built from 13 residues. This CDR3 is CASSRGAGGGYTF. The CDR3 nucleotides read TGTGCCAGTAGTCGGGGTGCCGGGGGAGGCTACACCTTC.

The chain is built from TRBV7-3 and TRBJ2-1, with 11 positions matching TRBD1. The J segment lost 3 bases and the V segment lost 4 bases, leaving 5 bases of the junction unmatched. Germline V CDR1 and CDR2: SGHTA, FQGTGA. The CDR3 length is 16 residues. CDR3 loop: CASSSSGTGGYNEQFF. The CDR3 DNA sequence: TGTGCCAGCAGCTCCTCCGGGACAGGGGGCTACAATGAGCAGTTCTTC.

This chain links TRBV19 with TRBJ2-5, with 7 positions matching TRBD2. CDR1 LNHDA and CDR2 SQIVND come from the germline V gene (reference sequence). J was trimmed by 7 bases and V by 6 bases; bases with no gene match: 14. This CDR3 comprises 15 residues. DNA of the CDR3: TGTGCCAGTAGCTTGGGACTATACTCCCCCCCGACCCAGTACTTC. As protein: CASSLGLYSPPTQYF.

The chain uses TRBV7-2 and TRBJ1-1, with TRBD1 matching over 8 bases. The V gene's germline CDR1 is SGHTA and CDR2 FQGNSA. The CDR3 is 15 amino acids. V shed 3 bases, J shed 5 bases, and the junction held 8 bases outside the gene matches. CDR3 nucleotide sequence: TGTGCCAGCAGCTTGGGGGACAGGCGGGGGACTGAAGCTTTCTTT. Translated, it gives CASSLGDRRGTEAFF.